The 11 T cell receptor beta chains presented below share a single source sample, sequenced in a study of blood T cell repertoires in COVID-19. Data came from immunoSEQ multiplex PCR; TCRdb stores just in-frame clones and leaves some out. The sample records some 150,000 clones, around nine tenths being singletons. Sequences were obtained from peripheral blood. Every receptor here comes from a woman in her seventies with acute or convalescent COVID-19.

In regard to this clone: Other nucleotide sequences in the sample specify the same CDR3. The chain combines TRBV6-5 with TRBJ1-1, with TRBD1 as a possible D gene (6 bases). V lost 6 bases, J lost 0 bases, and 11 bases lay in between. The CDR3 covers 14 residues. Germline V gene data show CDR1 as MNHEY and CDR2 as SVGAGI. Written as DNA, the CDR3 is TGTGCCAGCAGCAGGACAGCCATGAACACTGAAGCTTTCTTT. It specifies CASSRTAMNTEAFF.

The rearrangement joins TRBV5-4 to TRBJ1-1; D possibly corresponds to TRBD1 (5 bases). CDR3 length: 13 amino acids. Germline loops: CDR1 SGHNT, CDR2 YYREEE (reference sequence). Trimming removed 0 bases at V and 5 bases at J, with 8 bases between. In nucleotides, the CDR3 is TGTGCCAGCAGCTTGGGGGGCGCGACTGAAGCTTTCTTT. Translating it yields CASSLGGATEAFF. Complete variable domain (other parts from reference TRBV5-4 and TRBJ1-1): ETGVTQSPTHLIKTRGQQVTLRCSSQSGHNTVSWYQQALGQGPQFIFQYYREEENGRGNFPPRFSGLQFPNYSSELNVNALELDDSALYLCASSLGGATEAFFGQGTRLTVV.

The J gene is TRBJ1-5, the V gene TRBV5-1; maybe TRBD1 (6 bases). Trimming pared 0 bases from V and 0 bases from J, leaving 7 bases between. The CDR3 is 15 amino acids. Germline V gives CDR1 SGHRS, CDR2 YFSETQ. The CDR3 region has the DNA TGCGCCAGCAGCTTGGCAGGGGCTAGCAATCAGCCCCAGCATTTT. Encoded protein: CASSLAGASNQPQHF.

This clone was recorded only once. At one of its ends the junction is not consistent with the germline gene, which may arise from a read error. V gene TRBV7-7 combines with J gene TRBJ1-4; 7 bases agree with TRBD1. The CDR3 has 19 residues. The germline V gene has CDR1 SSHAT and CDR2 FNYEAQ (reference sequence). CDR3 residues: CASSFKTGTAVATNEKLFF. In DNA, the CDR3 is TGTGCTAGCAGCTTCAAGACAGGGACCGCAGTAGCAACTAATGAAAAACTGTTTTTT.

This chain connects TRBV5-1 to TRBJ1-1, with D perhaps TRBD1 (6 bases). The germline V gene has CDR1 SGHRS and CDR2 YFSETQ. This CDR3 region has 14 residues. The V end was cut by 4 bases, the J end by 2 bases, with 12 bases between. The CDR3 sequence: CASSPEGGNTEAFF. In DNA form, the CDR3 reads TGCGCCAGCAGCCCCGAAGGGGGAAACACTGAAGCTTTCTTT. The full variable domain, its missing parts supplied by reference TRBV5-1 and TRBJ1-1, is KAGVTQTPRYLIKTRGQQVTLSCSPISGHRSVSWYQQTPGQGLQFLFEYFSETQRNKGNFPGRFSGRQFSNSRSEMNVSTLELGDSALYLCASSPEGGNTEAFFGQGTRLTVV.

The CDR3 loop reads CASSSGRSTDTQYF. The CDR3 DNA reads as TGTGCCAGCAGTTCCGGCAGGAGCACAGATACGCAGTATTTT. The chain has TRBV6-1 and TRBJ2-3; D is uncertain. In germline, CDR1 is MNHNS, CDR2 SASEGT. The CDR3 consists of 14 residues. The V gene lost 5 bases and the J gene lost 0 bases, with 9 bases spanning the gap.

The genes are TRBV28 and TRBJ1-2; maybe TRBD1 (6 bases). Germline CDR1 and CDR2: MDHEN and SYDVKM. V shed 5 bases and J shed 0 bases, with 13 bases lying between them. This CDR3 is 15 amino acids long. CDR3 sequence reads: CASSTSGTPNYGYTF. The CDR3 nucleotides read TGTGCCAGCAGTACTTCCGGGACACCTAACTATGGCTACACCTTC.

J is TRBJ1-1 and V is TRBV5-5, with 8 nucleotides matching TRBD1. The CDR3 length is 15 residues. The J segment lost 5 bases and the V segment lost 0 bases, leaving 6 bases of the junction unmatched. CDR1 is SGHKS, CDR2 YYEKEE, per germline (reference sequence). This CDR3 is CASSLEDRAGTEAFF. CDR3 sequence (DNA): TGTGCCAGCAGCTTGGAGGACAGGGCAGGAACTGAAGCTTTCTTT.

The chain couples TRBV19 to TRBJ2-1; D is possibly TRBD2 (6 bases). CDR1 is LNHDA, CDR2 SQIVND, per germline (reference sequence). V was shortened by 7 bases and J by 8 bases, with 21 bases between the two germline ends. The CDR3 runs 15 residues. CDR3 sequence: CASTDRDHSGDEQFF. CDR3 coding DNA: TGTGCCAGTACAGACCGGGACCATTCGGGGGATGAGCAGTTCTTC.

J is TRBJ1-2 and V is TRBV28; no definite D call. V dropped 6 bases and J dropped 0 bases, with 5 bases sitting between them. This CDR3 spans 12 amino acids. Germline-derived CDR1 and CDR2 are MDHEN and SYDVKM. CDR3 coding DNA: TGTGCCAGCAGGGTAGCTAACTATGGCTACACCTTC. Translating it yields CASRVANYGYTF.

The V call is TRBV18, the J call TRBJ2-7; TRBD1 matches at 8 bases. This CDR3 has 15 residues. Germline V lookup: CDR1 KGHSH, CDR2 LQKENI. V was pared by 6 bases and J by 3 bases, with 10 bases of the junction left unmatched. The CDR3 loop reads CASSTDRTGLYEQYF. The CDR3 DNA reads TGTGCCAGCTCCACCGATCGGACAGGGCTCTACGAGCAGTACTTC.